The 32 T cell receptor beta chains given below trace back to one sample, sequenced in a study of shared clonotypes between healthy human individuals. Clones were sequenced by immunoSEQ multiplex PCR, and TCRdb holds only the in-frame ones, with some missing. The sample holds about 680,000 clones, about 80% seen once. Sequences were obtained from memory CD4+ T cells sorted from blood. Subset of the sample: CD45RA-negative fraction. The receptors here all came from a woman aged 25 to 39 in good health.

V gene TRBV20-1 combines with J gene TRBJ1-3; 7 bases fit TRBD1. Trimming cost V 7 bases and J 16 bases; bases outside gene matches: 13. CDR3 length equals 11 residues. Germline values: CDR1 DFQATT, CDR2 SNEGSKA (reference sequence). The CDR3 loop reads CSVFSPTGPYF. DNA for the CDR3: TGCAGTGTTTTTTCCCCGACAGGGCCCTATTTT.

The sample holds a few counts of this clone. The chain combines TRBV6-4 with TRBJ2-5, with no clear D. Germline V gives CDR1 MRHNA, CDR2 SNTAGT. With 6 bases removed from V and 5 bases from J, the gap between germline ends came to 7 bases. CDR3 length equals 11 residues. This CDR3 reads CASRELETQYF. The CDR3 coding sequence is TGTGCCAGCAGAGAGTTGGAGACCCAGTACTTC.

The chain is built from TRBV5-1 and TRBJ2-1; 9 bases agree with TRBD1. The CDR3 runs 16 residues. Germline lookup yields CDR1 SGHRS and CDR2 YFSETQ. The trim removed 7 bases at V and 4 bases at J, leaving 12 bases unmatched. The CDR3, as DNA: TGCGCCAGCGTACAGGGGGCGCAGGACGGGTACAATGAGCAGTTCTTC. Protein product: CASVQGAQDGYNEQFF.

Details on this clone: Other DNA variants within this sample encode the same CDR3. The J gene is TRBJ2-1, the V gene TRBV11-3; 11 nucleotides align to TRBD1. The CDR3 length is 17 residues. Germline assignment: CDR1 SGHNT and CDR2 YENEEA. The V segment lost 0 bases and the J segment 4 bases; nucleotides outside the gene matches: 5. The CDR3 DNA reads as TGTGCCAGCAGCTTAGATTCTGGGACAGGGGGATACAATGAGCAGTTCTTC. Translation: CASSLDSGTGGYNEQFF.

This sequence joins TRBV4-1 and TRBJ2-7; 7 bases align to TRBD1. V lost 3 bases and J lost 3; bases outside the gene matches: 8. From germline, CDR1 is MGHRA and CDR2 YSYEKL. This CDR3 contains 15 residues. The CDR3 DNA sequence: TGCGCCAGCAGCCAGACAGGGACGAAATTCTACGAGCAGTACTTC. It codes for CASSQTGTKFYEQYF.

This chain's CDR3 is CASSTGGSGNTIYF. DNA of the CDR3: TGCGCCAGCAGCACAGGTGGTTCTGGAAACACCATATATTTT. This chain links TRBV5-1 with TRBJ1-3; a weak D match, TRBD1 (5 bases). This CDR3 region has 14 residues. CDR1 SGHRS and CDR2 YFSETQ come from the germline V gene. Trimming shortened V by 4 bases and J by 1 base, and 9 bases separated the two germline ends. Full variable domain (outside the CDR3, taken from reference TRBV5-1 and TRBJ1-3): KAGVTQTPRYLIKTRGQQVTLSCSPISGHRSVSWYQQTPGQGLQFLFEYFSETQRNKGNFPGRFSGRQFSNSRSEMNVSTLELGDSALYLCASSTGGSGNTIYFGEGSWLTVV.

The chain employs TRBV7-2 and TRBJ2-3, with TRBD1 as a possible D gene (5 bases). Germline assignment: CDR1 SGHTA and CDR2 FQGNSA. Between the trimmed V and J ends, which lost 5 bases and 3 bases, there was a span of 15 bases. This CDR3 has 15 amino acids. CDR3 region: CASSTRTLGTDTQYF. The CDR3 DNA is TGTGCCAGCAGCACCCGGACACTGGGTACAGATACGCAGTATTTT.

This chain links TRBV11-2 with TRBJ2-7, with 10 bases lining up with TRBD2. Trimming took 4 bases from V and 4 from J; bases not matched to a gene: 4. Germline assignment: CDR1 SGHAT and CDR2 FQNNGV. The CDR3 has 14 residues. The CDR3 nucleotides are TGTGCCAGCAGCTCTGGACTAGCGGAATACGAGCAGTACTTC. The encoded protein is CASSSGLAEYEQYF. Using reference TRBV11-2 and TRBJ2-7 for the parts outside the CDR3, the full variable domain is EAGVAQSPRYKIIEKRQSVAFWCNPISGHATLYWYQQILGQGPKLLIQFQNNGVVDDSQLPKDRFSAERLKGVDSTLKIQPAKLEDSAVYLCASSSGLAEYEQYFGPGTRLTVT.

V gene TRBV19 combines with J gene TRBJ2-5, with D unresolved. CDR1 is LNHDA, CDR2 SQIVND, per germline (reference sequence). V was pared by 5 bases and J by 5 bases, with 9 bases between. The CDR3 runs to 12 residues. DNA of the CDR3: TGTGCCAGTAGTCCGATCGGGGAGACCCAGTACTTC. Residues: CASSPIGETQYF.

The CDR3 here is CASSIGRGVSQPQHF. The CDR3 DNA sequence: TGTGCCAGTAGTATAGGTCGGGGGGTGTCTCAGCCCCAGCATTTT. The chain recombines TRBV19 with TRBJ1-5; D perhaps matches TRBD1 (5 bases). The CDR3 extends over 15 amino acids. V lost 1 base, J lost 6 bases, and 13 bases lay in between. Germline lookup yields CDR1 LNHDA and CDR2 SQIVND (reference sequence).

The chain couples TRBV5-1 to TRBJ2-5, with D perhaps TRBD1 (6 bases). The J call may be faulty, since TRBJ2-7 better matches the DNA end. CDR3 length: 15 residues. The germline V gene encodes CDR1 SGHRS and CDR2 YFSETQ. The CDR3 nucleotides are TGCGCCAGCAAATCTCGTTCAGGGGCTATCAACGAGCAGTACTTC. It translates to CASKSRSGAINEQYF.

This clone was seen more than once but under ten times. This rearrangement joins TRBV7-9 to TRBJ2-3, with D hard to call. The CDR3 has 15 amino acids. V lost 3 bases and J lost 4, with 14 bases in between. Germline loops: CDR1 SEHNR, CDR2 FQNEAQ (reference sequence). The DNA for the CDR3 is TGTGCCAGCAGCTTTACGTACACACGGGCAGATACGCAGTATTTT. Amino acid sequence: CASSFTYTRADTQYF. The full variable domain, completed using reference TRBV7-9 and TRBJ2-3, is DTGVSQNPRHKITKRGQNVTFRCDPISEHNRLYWYRQTLGQGPEFLTYFQNEAQLEKSRLLSDRFSAERPKGSFSTLEIQRTEQGDSAMYLCASSFTYTRADTQYFGPGTRLTVL.

The J gene is TRBJ2-1, the V gene TRBV6-1; D possibly corresponds to TRBD1 (6 bases). The V end was cut by 7 bases, the J end by 0 bases, with 13 bases between. Germline CDR1 reads MNHNS; CDR2 reads SASEGT. The CDR3 covers 15 residues. CDR3 nucleotides: TGTGCCAGCAAGGGGGACCCCAGCTCCTACAATGAGCAGTTCTTC. It yields the protein CASKGDPSSYNEQFF.

J is TRBJ1-5 and V is TRBV6-1; D might be TRBD1 (6 bases). The V end lost 9 bases, the J end lost 0 bases, and 15 bases lay between the germline ends. Germline V CDR1 and CDR2: MNHNS, SASEGT. This CDR3 is 15 amino acids long. This chain's CDR3 is CASSKGQASNQPQHF. The CDR3 DNA follows: TGTGCCAGTTCAAAGGGACAAGCTAGCAATCAGCCCCAGCATTTT.

The table lists this clone with a few counts. The chain uses TRBV10-1 and TRBJ2-7; TRBD1 or TRBD2 may be the D gene (5 bases each). Germline values: CDR1 WNHNN, CDR2 SYGVQD (reference sequence). The CDR3 covers 16 residues. The V end lost 7 bases, the J end lost 5 bases, and 24 bases lay between the germline ends. The CDR3 reads CASNLIFRRGAHEQYF. The CDR3 DNA reads TGCGCCAGCAACCTAATATTTCGACGAGGGGCCCACGAGCAGTACTTC.

V gene TRBV5-4 combines with J gene TRBJ2-7, with 8 bases matching TRBD1. Germline V gene lookup returns CDR1 SGHNT and CDR2 YYREEE (reference sequence). V lost 5 bases to trimming and J lost 12 bases; unmatched junction nucleotides: 10. The CDR3 runs 12 residues. The CDR3 DNA reads TGTGCCAGCAGTCCGGACAGGGTTTCTCTGTACTTC. This encodes CASSPDRVSLYF.

The chain links TRBV28 to TRBJ2-7, with 9 bases fitting TRBD2. The CDR3 runs 15 residues. The V and J ends lost 6 bases and 2 bases, in that order; junction bases with no gene match: 8. Germline V gene sequence: CDR1 MDHEN, CDR2 SYDVKM. DNA for the CDR3: TGTGCCAGCAGGGGTCCTAGCGGGGCCACCTACGAGCAGTACTTC. Translation: CASRGPSGATYEQYF.

The chain employs TRBV7-9 and TRBJ2-5, with 9 bases aligning to TRBD1. The ends lost 3 bases at V and 7 bases at J; junction bases unmatched: 9. Germline assignment: CDR1 SEHNR and CDR2 FQNEAQ (reference sequence). This CDR3 has 15 amino acids. Here the CDR3 DNA reads TGTGCCAGCAGCTTTCGAAGACAGGGGGGCGCGACCCAGTACTTC. Its translation: CASSFRRQGGATQYF.

V and J are TRBV6-1 and TRBJ2-3, with 7 bases lining up with TRBD2. Germline-derived CDR1 and CDR2 are MNHNS and SASEGT. V lost 8 bases to trimming and J lost 7 bases; unmatched junction nucleotides: 6. This CDR3 contains 12 residues. The CDR3: CASWWEGYTQYF. In DNA form, the CDR3 reads TGTGCCAGCTGGTGGGAGGGGTATACGCAGTATTTT.

The V gene is TRBV6-1, the J gene TRBJ2-5; TRBD2 is a possible D gene (7 bases). V was pared by 3 bases and J by 4 bases, with 12 bases between. Germline V gene sequence: CDR1 MNHNS, CDR2 SASEGT. The CDR3 totals 14 residues. The CDR3 protein is CASSDWGGLETQYF. The CDR3 DNA follows: TGTGCCAGCAGTGATTGGGGGGGGCTAGAGACCCAGTACTTC.

V is TRBV29-1 and J is TRBJ1-3; perhaps TRBD1 as D (6 bases). CDR3 size: 14 residues. Germline CDR1 reads SQVTM; CDR2 reads ANQGSEA. Trimming cost V 6 bases and J 3 bases, with 15 bases left between them. For the CDR3, the DNA is TGCAGCGTGGCAATTCAGGGGAGTGGAAACACCATATATTTT. Translated, it gives CSVAIQGSGNTIYF.

The chain carries TRBV10-3 and TRBJ2-7; 13 bases map to TRBD2. The CDR3 totals 17 residues. The trim removed 6 bases at V and 2 bases at J, leaving 10 bases unmatched. Germline V lookup: CDR1 ENHRY, CDR2 SYGVKD. The CDR3 DNA reads TGTGCCATCAGCCCTAGATGGACTAGCGGGGGTACCTACGAGCAGTACTTC. Translated, it gives CAISPRWTSGGTYEQYF.

V and J are TRBV7-9 and TRBJ1-4; D is unresolved. This CDR3 is built from 13 residues. Trimming removed 9 bases at V and 8 bases at J, with 16 bases between. Germline CDR1 reads SEHNR; CDR2 reads FQNEAQ (reference sequence). The CDR3 region has the DNA TGTGCCAGTACGAACCTCGGCTGGGAAAAACTGTTTTTT. It is translated as CASTNLGWEKLFF. The entire variable domain, with the rest obtained from reference TRBV7-9 and TRBJ1-4, is as follows: DTGVSQNPRHKITKRGQNVTFRCDPISEHNRLYWYRQTLGQGPEFLTYFQNEAQLEKSRLLSDRFSAERPKGSFSTLEIQRTEQGDSAMYLCASTNLGWEKLFFGSGTQLSVL.

A word on this clone: Other DNA sequences in the sample encode the same CDR3. The chain uses TRBV5-6 and TRBJ1-2; D gene unclear. Germline loops: CDR1 SGHDT, CDR2 YYEEEE. The CDR3 loop spans 12 amino acids. V gave up 4 bases and J gave up 2 bases, with 6 bases separating them. Here the CDR3 DNA reads TGTGCCAGCAGCCTGTTAAACTATGGCTACACCTTC. Protein: CASSLLNYGYTF.

This sequence joins TRBV10-1 and TRBJ2-7, with D possibly matching TRBD1 (6 bases). The CDR3 is 13 residues long. Germline assignment: CDR1 WNHNN and CDR2 SYGVQD (reference sequence). V dropped 11 bases and J dropped 2 bases, with 16 bases sitting between them. The DNA for the CDR3 is TGCGCCTATACGGACTGGGGGCCCTACGAGCAGTACTTC. It encodes CAYTDWGPYEQYF.

The CDR3 reads CAWSVRGKQETQYF. In DNA, the CDR3 is TGTGCCTGGAGTGTACGAGGGAAACAAGAGACCCAGTACTTC. The chain joins TRBV30 to TRBJ2-5; D is possibly TRBD2 (5 bases). Germline CDR1 reads GTSNPN; CDR2 reads SVGIG (reference sequence). V gave up 0 bases and J gave up 2 bases, with 10 bases separating them. The CDR3 covers 14 residues.

This clone came up a few times. The chain combines TRBV7-2 with TRBJ1-3; D uncertain. This CDR3 is 16 amino acids long. The germline gives CDR1 SGHTA, CDR2 FQGNSA. Trimming shortened V by 5 bases and J by 0 bases, and 14 bases separated the two germline ends. The CDR3 loop is CASSHRVASSGNTIYF. CDR3 bases: TGTGCCAGCAGCCACCGTGTGGCTTCCTCTGGAAACACCATATATTTT.

The chain carries TRBV11-2 and TRBJ2-7, with 7 bases that match TRBD1. CDR1 and CDR2 from the germline V gene are SGHAT and FQNNGV. The CDR3 is 14 amino acids. V gave up 7 bases and J gave up 6 bases; unmatched junction bases: 12. In DNA, the CDR3 is TGTGCCAGCAACTCCCAAGGGGCAGGGGGCGAGCAGTACTTC. Amino acids: CASNSQGAGGEQYF.

This clone was counted only a few times. This sample includes further DNA sequences coding for the same CDR3. This chain connects TRBV5-4 to TRBJ1-1; possible D gene TRBD1, 6 bases. Trimming left V 0 bases short and J 2 bases short, with 8 bases between. Germline lookup yields CDR1 SGHNT and CDR2 YYREEE (reference sequence). The CDR3 spans 14 residues. The CDR3, as DNA: TGTGCCAGCAGCTTGGGGGGGCCAAACACTGAAGCTTTCTTT. Amino acid sequence: CASSLGGPNTEAFF.

The chain joins TRBV27 to TRBJ2-7; the match to TRBD1 covers 8 bases. Per germline, CDR1 MNHEY and CDR2 SMNVEV (reference sequence). The CDR3 spans 15 residues. Trimming cost V 8 bases and J 4 bases; bases outside gene matches: 13. CDR3 amino acids: CASPRGRQGAYEQYF. The CDR3 DNA sequence: TGTGCCAGCCCCAGGGGAAGGCAGGGGGCTTACGAGCAGTACTTC.

The chain has TRBV5-5 and TRBJ2-3; 9 bases are shared with TRBD1. CDR3 size: 16 residues. Germline lookup yields CDR1 SGHKS and CDR2 YYEKEE (reference sequence). Trimming at V came to 4 bases and at J to 0 bases, leaving 6 bases not matched to a gene. CDR3 sequence reads: CASSQGTGSSTDTQYF. The CDR3 DNA sequence: TGTGCCAGCAGCCAAGGGACAGGGTCTAGCACAGATACGCAGTATTTT.

Regarding this clone: The sample has other DNA sequences that encode this CDR3 too. The rearrangement uses TRBV7-3 and TRBJ1-5, with no clear D. Germline CDR1 reads SGHTA; CDR2 reads FQGTGA. The CDR3 totals 13 residues. V gave up 3 bases and J gave up 5 bases, with 8 bases separating them. The CDR3 sequence is CASSLQRDQPQHF. The CDR3 DNA follows: TGTGCCAGCAGCTTGCAGCGAGATCAGCCCCAGCATTTT.